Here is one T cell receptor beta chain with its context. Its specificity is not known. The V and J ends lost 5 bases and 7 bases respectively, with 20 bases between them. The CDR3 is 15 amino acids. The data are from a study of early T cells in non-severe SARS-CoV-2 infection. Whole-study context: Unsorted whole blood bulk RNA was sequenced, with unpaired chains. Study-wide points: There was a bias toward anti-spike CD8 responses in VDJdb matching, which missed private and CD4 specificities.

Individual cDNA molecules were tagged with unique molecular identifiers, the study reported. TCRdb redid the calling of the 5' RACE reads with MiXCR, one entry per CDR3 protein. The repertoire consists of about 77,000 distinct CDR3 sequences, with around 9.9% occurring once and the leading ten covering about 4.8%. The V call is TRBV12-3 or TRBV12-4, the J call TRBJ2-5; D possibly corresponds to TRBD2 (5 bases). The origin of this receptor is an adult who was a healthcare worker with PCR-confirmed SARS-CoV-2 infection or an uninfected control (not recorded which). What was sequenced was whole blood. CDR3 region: CASSPRAGLGGTQYF. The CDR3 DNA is TGTGCCAGCAGTCCCCGCGCAGGCCTCGGAGGGACCCAGTACTTC.